The clone carrying this TCR beta chain has just a few counts. Trimming removed 10 bases at V and 3 bases at J, with 1 base between. The germline V gene encodes CDR1 SEHNR and CDR2 FQNEAQ (reference sequence). The length of the CDR3 is 9 residues. TCRdb called the RT-PCR reads again in MiXCR, with one record for every CDR3 protein. The data contain about 800,000 distinct CDR3 sequences, 21% of them seen just once; the ten biggest clones take up roughly 10%. This specimen belongs to a study of response to subunit inactivated influenza vaccine. The source was PBMCs from blood, collected roughly 5 days after vaccination. The V and J genes are TRBV7-9 and TRBJ1-5; D is unclear. The sequence derives from a man over 45 who received an inactivated influenza vaccine. DNA for the CDR3: TGTGCCAACAATCAGCCCCAGCATTTT. Translation gives CANNQPQHF.